These 15 T cell receptor beta chains originate from one sample sequenced in a study of blood T cell repertoires in COVID-19. Some clones are missing from TCRdb's copy, which holds only in-frame ones; the method was immunoSEQ multiplex PCR. The sample yields around 50,000 clones, 70% to 90% seen once. The material sequenced was peripheral blood. The receptors come from a man aged 55 to 70 with acute or convalescent COVID-19.

This clone was recorded a few times. V is TRBV11-3 and J is TRBJ2-1; D is perhaps TRBD1 (5 bases). Germline loops: CDR1 SGHNT, CDR2 YENEEA. Trimming pared 5 bases from V and 3 bases from J, leaving 29 bases between. This CDR3 region has 20 residues. The chain's CDR3 is CASSLRDSNLGARGYNEQFF. In nucleotides, the CDR3 is TGTGCCAGCAGCCTTCGCGACTCAAACTTAGGGGCTAGGGGCTACAATGAGCAGTTCTTC.

This chain joins TRBV4-3 and TRBJ2-4; TRBD2 aligns across 7 bases. CDR1 and CDR2 from the germline V gene are LGHNA and YSLEER. The ends lost 1 base at V and 2 bases at J; junction bases unmatched: 8. This CDR3 has 17 residues. CDR3 coding DNA: TGCGCCAGCAGCCAAGGACTAGCTGAGGGAACCAAAAACATTCAGTACTTC. It yields the protein CASSQGLAEGTKNIQYF.

V usage is TRBV7-9 and J usage is TRBJ1-2; D possibly corresponds to TRBD1 (5 bases). V gave up 2 bases and J gave up 3 bases, with 16 bases separating them. The CDR3 has 16 amino acids. Germline loops: CDR1 SEHNR, CDR2 FQNEAQ (reference sequence). CDR3 in DNA: TGTGCCAGCAGCTTAACGGGGGAAAGAAGTCACTATGGCTACACCTTC. Translation gives CASSLTGERSHYGYTF.

This chain uses TRBV24-1 with TRBJ1-6; a weak D match, TRBD1 (6 bases). CDR1 is KGHDR and CDR2 is SFDVKD in the germline V gene. V was cut by 4 bases and J by 16 bases, with 16 bases left in between. CDR3 length: 13 amino acids. The CDR3 reads CATSDAQGRTLHF. The CDR3, as DNA: TGTGCCACCAGTGACGCACAGGGCAGAACACTCCACTTT.

This rearrangement joins TRBV9 to TRBJ2-2; 7 bases map to TRBD2. Germline V gene data show CDR1 as SGDLS and CDR2 as YYNGEE. The CDR3 runs 15 residues. V shed 1 base and J 6 bases; nucleotides not matched to a gene: 6. The CDR3 here is CASSVSGARAGELFF. The CDR3 DNA is TGTGCCAGCAGCGTAAGCGGGGCAAGAGCCGGGGAGCTGTTTTTT.

This clone occurred once. The chain employs TRBV25-1 and TRBJ2-7; 12 bases are a match to TRBD2. Germline trimming cut 7 bases from V and 5 bases from J; bases unmatched to any gene: 3. This CDR3 contains 13 residues. The germline CDR1 and CDR2 sequences are MGHDK and SYGVNS. The CDR3 spells CASKTSGSDEQYF. The CDR3 coding sequence is TGTGCCAGCAAGACTAGCGGGAGCGACGAGCAGTACTTC.

The chain links TRBV28 to TRBJ1-1; maybe TRBD1 (5 bases). The CDR3 spans 15 residues. Trimming removed 11 bases at V and 4 bases at J, with 23 bases between. CDR1 is MDHEN and CDR2 is SYDVKM in the germline V gene. This chain's CDR3 is CAAGGSNGGSTEAFF. In DNA form, the CDR3 reads TGTGCCGCCGGGGGGTCTAACGGGGGTTCCACTGAAGCTTTCTTT.

The gene calls are TRBV6-2 or TRBV6-3 and TRBJ1-2; 7 bases are shared with TRBD1. The CDR3 covers 13 residues. The V segment lost 2 bases and the J segment 8 bases; nucleotides outside the gene matches: 5. The germline CDR1 and CDR2 sequences are MNHEY and SVGEGT. The DNA of the CDR3 is TGTGCCAGCAGTTACGGCAGGGGGGACGGCTACACCTTC. Translated, it gives CASSYGRGDGYTF.

This chain uses TRBV2 with TRBJ1-1; D gene uncertain. Trimming shortened V by 5 bases and J by 1 base, and 8 bases separated the two germline ends. Germline values: CDR1 SNHLY, CDR2 FYNNEI. The CDR3 totals 13 residues. The CDR3: CASSSTKNTEAFF. The CDR3, as DNA: TGTGCCAGCAGTTCAACAAAGAACACTGAAGCTTTCTTT. The variable domain in full, with the rest retrieved from reference TRBV2 and TRBJ1-1, is EPEVTQTPSHQVTQMGQEVILRCVPISNHLYFYWYRQILGQKVEFLVSFYNNEISEKSEIFDDQFSVERPDGSNFTLKIRSTKLEDSAMYFCASSSTKNTEAFFGQGTRLTVV.

The CDR3 sequence: CASRLQGMDGYTF. CDR3 sequence (DNA): TGTGCCAGCAGGCTACAGGGGATGGACGGCTACACCTTC. V and J are TRBV12-3 or TRBV12-4 and TRBJ1-2, with 7 bases that match TRBD1. The CDR3 sequence is 13 residues long. V lost 6 bases and J lost 8; bases outside the gene matches: 9.

The V and J genes are TRBV30 and TRBJ2-5; TRBD1 might be the D (7 bases). This CDR3 has 17 residues. Trimming removed 2 bases from V and 1 base from J, with 20 bases in between. The germline V gene has CDR1 GTSNPN and CDR2 SVGIG (reference sequence). CDR3 region: CAWSPSPPGGGQETQYF. CDR3 nucleotides: TGTGCCTGGAGTCCCTCTCCCCCAGGGGGAGGCCAAGAGACCCAGTACTTC. Supplemented by reference TRBV30 and TRBJ2-5, the full variable domain reads SQTIHQWPATLVQPVGSPLSLECTVEGTSNPNLYWYRQAAGRGLQLLFYSVGIGQISSEVPQNLSASRPQDRQFILSSKKLLLSDSGFYLCAWSPSPPGGGQETQYFGPGTRLLVL.

This sequence joins TRBV4-3 and TRBJ2-7; D uncertain. The CDR3 length is 16 residues. V was trimmed by 0 bases and J by 3 bases, leaving 15 bases between them. Germline CDR1 is LGHNA and CDR2 is YSLEER. This CDR3 is CASSQERTEHLYEQYF. The DNA of the CDR3 is TGCGCCAGCAGCCAAGAGAGAACGGAGCACCTCTACGAGCAGTACTTC.

This clone was seen only once. The chain links TRBV11-3 to TRBJ2-7; maybe TRBD2 (6 bases). V gave up 5 bases and J gave up 7 bases, with 21 bases separating them. This CDR3 is built from 15 residues. Germline V gene data show CDR1 as SGHNT and CDR2 as YENEEA. Here the CDR3 DNA reads TGTGCCAGCAGCCAAAGAGGGACTTCGAGATTAGAGCAGTACTTC. This encodes CASSQRGTSRLEQYF.

The chain couples TRBV9 to TRBJ2-2, with 9 positions matching TRBD2. The germline V gene has CDR1 SGDLS and CDR2 YYNGEE. This CDR3 has 16 residues. V lost 4 bases, J lost 5 bases, and 9 bases stayed unmatched. The CDR3 DNA sequence: TGTGCCAGCAGCCCCCTGCCAGCGGGAGGTACCGGGGAGCTGTTTTTT. Amino acid sequence: CASSPLPAGGTGELFF. Based on the CDR3 plus reference TRBV9 and TRBJ2-2, the full variable domain is DSGVTQTPKHLITATGQRVTLRCSPRSGDLSVYWYQQSLDQGLQFLIQYYNGEERAKGNILERFSAQQFPDLHSELNLSSLELGDSALYFCASSPLPAGGTGELFFGEGSRLTVL.

The chain joins TRBV7-2 to TRBJ1-4; no clear D. Looked up from germline, CDR1 is SGHTA and CDR2 is FQGNSA. Trimming removed 5 bases from V and 0 bases from J, with 10 bases in between. This CDR3 spans 15 amino acids. CDR3 protein: CASSPTGATNEKLFF. The CDR3 nucleotides read TGTGCCAGCAGCCCCACCGGAGCAACTAATGAAAAACTGTTTTTT.